The 8 T cell receptor beta chains presented below share a single source sample, sequenced in a study of CXCR3-negative and CXCR3-positive naive CD8 T cells. UMI-tagged TRB cDNA libraries were built via 5' RACE. TCRdb reprocessed the 5' RACE reads and stores each CDR3 protein as one record, lacking DNA. In all, the sample yields over 100,000 distinct CDR3 sequences. Specimen: naive CXCR3- CD8+ T cells from blood. Subset noted: CD45RO-CCR7+CD27+CD95- naive CD8+ T cells lacking CXCR3 (TNR3-). These receptors were obtained from a human donor in good health. Some clones in this sample may be carry-over from other donors' samples.

The chain combines TRBV7-6 with TRBJ2-1; TCRdb gives TRBD1 as the D gene, but with no DNA this cannot be confirmed. This CDR3 is built from 14 residues. From germline, CDR1 is SGHVS and CDR2 FNYEAQ. The CDR3 protein is CASSEGVSYNEQFF.

The CDR3: CASSADIEETQYF. The rearrangement joins TRBV19 to TRBJ2-5. Germline CDR1 reads LNHDA; CDR2 reads SQIVND (reference sequence). The CDR3 totals 13 residues.

J is TRBJ2-7 and V is TRBV27; no DNA is available, so the TRBD1 call from TCRdb remains unchecked. From germline, CDR1 is MNHEY and CDR2 SMNVEV (reference sequence). The CDR3 is 15 residues long. The CDR3: CASSPTWGSHYEQYF.

This chain joins TRBV5-1 and TRBJ2-1; TCRdb's D call, TRBD1, is unchecked because there is no DNA. This CDR3 spans 13 amino acids. CDR1 and CDR2 from the germline V gene are SGHRS and YFSETQ. This CDR3 reads CASSLDSYNEQFF. Supplemented by reference TRBV5-1 and TRBJ2-1, the full variable domain reads KAGVTQTPRYLIKTRGQQVTLSCSPISGHRSVSWYQQTPGQGLQFLFEYFSETQRNKGNFPGRFSGRQFSNSRSEMNVSTLELGDSALYLCASSLDSYNEQFFGPGTRLTVL.

This chain links TRBV29-1 with TRBJ2-7; TCRdb proposes TRBD2, but this gene call is untestable without DNA. This CDR3 has 16 residues. Per the germline V gene, CDR1 is SQVTM and CDR2 is ANQGSEA. The CDR3 sequence: CSVLAPGPNPSYEQYF.

J is TRBJ2-5 and V is TRBV7-9; the TCRdb call, TRBD2, lacks DNA for checking. CDR3 size: 16 residues. Germline V gene sequence: CDR1 SEHNR, CDR2 FQNEAQ (reference sequence). The CDR3 loop is CASSPTAGLAGETQYF.

The chain carries TRBV20-1 and TRBJ1-2; without DNA, the TCRdb call of TRBD1 cannot be checked. CDR1 is DFQATT, CDR2 SNEGSKA, per germline (reference sequence). This CDR3 is built from 14 residues. The chain's CDR3 is CSVERQGDAYGYTF.

The chain combines TRBV4-3 with TRBJ1-6; TCRdb gives TRBD1 as the D gene, but with no DNA this cannot be confirmed. Germline V lookup: CDR1 LGHNA, CDR2 YSLEER. The length of the CDR3 is 14 residues. The CDR3 is CASSQDRVNSPLHF.